Listed here is a single T cell receptor beta chain. Its antigen is currently unknown. Germline values: CDR1 ENHRY, CDR2 SYGVKD. The CDR3 is 15 amino acids. The ends were cut back, 0 bases at V and 0 bases at J, with 9 bases in the middle. This specimen belongs to a study of T-cell reconstitution after alpha-beta-depleted transplantation in children. Researchers prepared the TCRbeta library using unique molecular identifiers, the study reports. TCRdb reanalysed the PCR reads using MiXCR and keeps one entry per CDR3 protein. The profile covers over 400,000 distinct CDR3 sequences, with 43% appearing a single time and roughly 27% taken by the ten largest. Study findings and constraints: The main origin of T-cell counts and diversity one year after transplant was newly produced T cells. Some patients owed their high day-60 TCRbeta diversity to surviving recipient T cells and thymic progenitors. After transplant, at about two months, alpha-beta T cells were reportedly derived from several hundred expanded graft clones.

This sequence joins TRBV10-3 and TRBJ2-7, with D maybe TRBD1 (5 bases). This receptor was obtained from a girl aged 2-10 years with aplastic anemia, due to receive a stem cell transplant. Sample: PBMCs, taken before TCRalphabeta/CD19-depleted stem cell transplant. The chain's CDR3 is CAISESKQVSYEQYF. DNA for the CDR3: TGTGCCATCAGTGAGTCAAAACAGGTCTCCTACGAGCAGTACTTC.